This T cell receptor beta chain was found in a study of blood T cell repertoires in COVID-19. Study information: Collection of acute and convalescent COVID-19 samples took place in the United States, Italy and Spain.

Exposed volunteers were people who met a COVID-19 case within 2 weeks before study entry. CDR1 is SQVTM and CDR2 is ANQGSEA in the germline V gene. The CDR3 has 12 amino acids. Trimming removed 4 bases at V and 4 bases at J, with 11 bases between. Profiled with immunoSEQ multiplex PCR; TCRdb holds only in-frame clones, not every one. The repertoire holds approximately 250,000 clones, with around 90% as singletons. Sequencing was performed on PBMCs or T cells enriched from blood (not recorded which). This chain connects TRBV29-1 to TRBJ2-7; D unresolved. This clonotype was sampled from a man aged 40-49 years who had been exposed to COVID-19. The CDR3: CSVGTDAYEQYF. The DNA of the CDR3 is TGCAGCGTTGGCACAGACGCTTACGAGCAGTACTTC.